The 26 T cell receptor beta chains listed next were all sequenced from one sample in a study of T cells after yellow fever vaccination. Each CDR3 protein is one row after TCRdb ran MiXCR on the 5' RACE reads. Altogether approximately 300,000 distinct CDR3 sequences are present, over 10% being singletons, with the ten largest covering roughly 0.5%. The starting material was CD4+ T cells sorted from PBMCs, obtained 45 days after the yellow fever booster vaccination. These TCRs come from a man in his thirties or forties who received the YFV17D yellow fever vaccine.

V usage is TRBV6-5 and J usage is TRBJ2-3; D gene ambiguous. The CDR3 has 14 amino acids. V gave up 0 bases and J gave up 3 bases, with 7 bases separating them. Germline-derived CDR1 and CDR2 are MNHEY and SVGAGI. The CDR3 loop reads CASSYSYGTDTQYF. The CDR3, as DNA: TGTGCCAGCAGTTACTCGTATGGTACAGATACGCAGTATTTT.

This clonotype was seen a handful of times. The chain joins TRBV12-3 or TRBV12-4 to TRBJ2-7, with D perhaps matching TRBD1 (6 bases). V was cut by 8 bases and J by 5 bases, with 19 bases left in between. The CDR3 contains 14 residues. CDR3 amino acids: CASGTRGPIHEQYF. CDR3 nucleotide sequence: TGTGCCAGCGGAACCAGGGGCCCGATCCACGAGCAGTACTTC.

There are a few counts of this clonotype. CDR3 nucleotides: TGTGCCAGCCTCGACAGGGAGGCCGAGCAGTACTTC. Its protein product is CASLDREAEQYF. The V and J genes are TRBV21-1 and TRBJ2-7; the table assigns TRBD1, which was not confirmed against the DNA. TRBV21-1 is assigned pseudogene status. The CDR3 is made up of 12 amino acids.

In this sample, this clonotype turned up a few times. The rearrangement links TRBV20-1 to TRBJ1-5; D perhaps matches TRBD1 (5 bases). Germline V gene lookup returns CDR1 DFQATT and CDR2 SNEGSKA (reference sequence). The CDR3 spans 17 residues. V dropped 0 bases and J dropped 2 bases, with 17 bases sitting between them. The CDR3 protein is CSARDREQGTGNQPQHF. The CDR3 DNA sequence: TGCAGTGCTAGAGATCGGGAGCAGGGAACGGGCAATCAGCCCCAGCATTTT.

This clonotype was observed a handful of times. The chain joins TRBV7-9 to TRBJ2-5; no clear D. Looked up from germline, CDR1 is SEHNR and CDR2 is FQNEAQ (reference sequence). Trimming shortened V by 5 bases and J by 2 bases, and 15 bases separated the two germline ends. The CDR3 has 15 amino acids. The CDR3 coding sequence is TGTGCCAGCAGCGACCGGCGATTAAGACAAGAGACCCAGTACTTC. Its translation is CASSDRRLRQETQYF.

This clonotype was observed many times. The CDR3 spells CAIISETGAYEQYF. The CDR3 coding sequence is TGTGCCATAATATCAGAAACAGGGGCCTACGAGCAGTACTTC. The V gene is TRBV10-3, the J gene TRBJ2-7; 7 bases match TRBD1. CDR1 ENHRY and CDR2 SYGVKD come from the germline V gene. The CDR3 covers 14 residues. J gave up 2 bases and V 9 bases, and 10 bases lay outside the gene matches.

In its sample, this clonotype was seen a few times. The CDR3 here is CASSLNSIRQETQYF. CDR3 nucleotides: TGTGCCAGCAGCTTAAACTCTATTCGACAAGAGACCCAGTACTTC. The J gene is TRBJ2-5, the V gene TRBV7-2; D call uncertain. The CDR3 has 15 residues. V was trimmed by 2 bases and J by 2 bases, leaving 12 bases between them. Germline loops: CDR1 SGHTA, CDR2 FQGNSA.

This clonotype showed up many times. The chain is built from TRBV12-3 or TRBV12-4 and TRBJ2-5; D is ambiguous. CDR3 length: 15 amino acids. The V and J ends lost 3 bases and 5 bases respectively, with 16 bases between them. Here the CDR3 DNA reads TGTGCCAGCAGTTTTCAAGGTCGACACGTCGAGACCCAGTACTTC. It is translated as CASSFQGRHVETQYF.

The table lists this clonotype with a few counts. The chain couples TRBV4-2 to TRBJ2-1; the D gene is possibly TRBD2 (5 bases). The CDR3 sequence is 12 residues long. In germline, CDR1 is LGHNA, CDR2 YNFKEQ. Trimming removed 4 bases from V and 8 bases from J, with 9 bases in between. The CDR3 sequence: CASSPLGHEQFF. CDR3 DNA sequence: TGTGCCAGCAGCCCACTAGGGCATGAGCAGTTCTTC.

V usage is TRBV6-2 or TRBV6-3 and J usage is TRBJ2-1; D might be TRBD1 or TRBD2, each matching 5 bases. The length of the CDR3 is 14 residues. The V and J ends lost 6 bases and 7 bases respectively, with 16 bases between them. Germline V gives CDR1 MNHEY, CDR2 SVGEGT. The CDR3 DNA reads as TGTGCCAGCAGGCTACTAGGGGCTGGGAATGAGCAGTTCTTC. Protein sequence: CASRLLGAGNEQFF.

This clonotype turned up a few times. The chain uses TRBV12-3 or TRBV12-4 and TRBJ2-5; D is possibly TRBD1 or TRBD2 (6 bases each). The CDR3 sequence is 14 residues long. V lost 6 bases and J 7 bases, leaving 18 bases between the germline ends. CDR3 in amino acids: CASSRDTGVGTQYF. The CDR3 DNA reads as TGTGCCAGCAGCCGGGACACGGGGGTGGGGACCCAGTACTTC.

The gene calls are TRBV15 and TRBJ2-7, with D unresolved. This CDR3 is 14 amino acids long. V gave up 3 bases and J gave up 3 bases, with 12 bases separating them. CDR1 LNHNV and CDR2 YYDKDF come from the germline V gene (reference sequence). The CDR3 here is CATSSASDGYEQYF. In nucleotides, the CDR3 is TGTGCCACCAGCAGCGCCTCGGACGGCTACGAGCAGTACTTC.

This clonotype was counted a few times. The chain is built from TRBV7-2 and TRBJ1-6; possible D gene TRBD1, 6 bases. The CDR3 is made up of 14 amino acids. V lost 4 bases and J 13 bases, leaving 17 bases between the germline ends. Germline V gene data show CDR1 as SGHTA and CDR2 as FQGNSA. The CDR3 reads CASSSTNQGTPLHF. As DNA, the CDR3 is TGTGCCAGCAGCTCAACGAACCAGGGGACCCCCCTCCACTTT.

This clonotype has more than one count but fewer than ten. This chain uses TRBV12-3 or TRBV12-4 with TRBJ2-2, with D unclear. The CDR3 totals 13 residues. Trimming left V 1 base short and J 4 bases short, with 4 bases between. CDR3 DNA sequence: TGTGCCAGCAGTTTAGTGTTCACCGGGGAGCTGTTTTTT. It specifies CASSLVFTGELFF.

In its sample, this clonotype was seen a few times. V and J are TRBV5-1 and TRBJ1-5, with TRBD1 as a possible D gene (5 bases). V dropped 0 bases and J dropped 7 bases, with 11 bases sitting between them. This CDR3 comprises 14 residues. CDR1 and CDR2 (germline): SGHRS, YFSETQ. As DNA, the CDR3 is TGCGCCAGCAGCTTGGGGCAGGGCGAACAGCCCCAGCATTTT. Protein: CASSLGQGEQPQHF. The full variable domain, rest sourced from reference TRBV5-1 and TRBJ1-5, is KAGVTQTPRYLIKTRGQQVTLSCSPISGHRSVSWYQQTPGQGLQFLFEYFSETQRNKGNFPGRFSGRQFSNSRSEMNVSTLELGDSALYLCASSLGQGEQPQHFGDGTRLSIL.

The chain combines TRBV20-1 with TRBJ2-1; D may correspond to TRBD1 or TRBD2 (5 bases each). V gave up 6 bases and J gave up 6 bases, with 12 bases separating them. The CDR3 length is 12 residues. Germline loops: CDR1 DFQATT, CDR2 SNEGSKA (reference sequence). The CDR3 sequence: CSAPGTPNEQFF. The CDR3 region has the DNA TGCAGTGCGCCCGGGACGCCCAATGAGCAGTTCTTC.

The rearrangement uses TRBV5-4 and TRBJ2-1; the D is unclear. Germline V lookup: CDR1 SGHNT, CDR2 YYREEE (reference sequence). The CDR3 runs to 14 residues. V lost 6 bases and J 5 bases, leaving 15 bases between the germline ends. The CDR3 region is CASNRPDGHNEQFF. The CDR3 DNA follows: TGTGCCAGCAACCGGCCCGATGGGCACAATGAGCAGTTCTTC.

This clonotype appeared a few times. CDR3 in DNA: TGCGCCAGCAGCCTCGGCTACGGGACAGGGGGTTACAATGAGCAGTTCTTC. This encodes CASSLGYGTGGYNEQFF. V gene TRBV5-1 combines with J gene TRBJ2-1; the match to TRBD1 covers 11 bases. Trimming cost V 4 bases and J 4 bases; bases outside gene matches: 10. The CDR3 sequence is 17 residues long. CDR1 and CDR2 from the germline V gene are SGHRS and YFSETQ. Complete variable domain (other parts from reference TRBV5-1 and TRBJ2-1): KAGVTQTPRYLIKTRGQQVTLSCSPISGHRSVSWYQQTPGQGLQFLFEYFSETQRNKGNFPGRFSGRQFSNSRSEMNVSTLELGDSALYLCASSLGYGTGGYNEQFFGPGTRLTVL.

This clonotype was seen a few times. The chain recombines TRBV29-1 with TRBJ2-5; D gene uncertain. The V end lost 3 bases, the J end lost 2 bases, and 7 bases lay between the germline ends. The CDR3 length is 12 residues. Per the germline V gene, CDR1 is SQVTM and CDR2 is ANQGSEA. For the CDR3, the DNA is TGCAGCGTTGATCTAGATCAAGAGACCCAGTACTTC. Amino acids: CSVDLDQETQYF.

About this clonotype: It may be a read error: a sequence one base away is much more abundant. The V gene is TRBV12-3 or TRBV12-4, the J gene TRBJ2-5, with D possibly matching TRBD2 (6 bases). The CDR3 extends over 17 amino acids. V lost 5 bases and J 5 bases, leaving 24 bases between the germline ends. The CDR3: CASSNCFGSGSGETQYF. DNA for the CDR3: TGTGCCAGCAGTAACTGTTTTGGTAGCGGCAGTGGTGAGACCCAGTACTTC.

Ten or more counts support this clonotype. V gene TRBV5-1 combines with J gene TRBJ2-1; 7 bases are shared with TRBD2. The CDR3 has 15 residues. Per the germline V gene, CDR1 is SGHRS and CDR2 is YFSETQ. J was trimmed by 5 bases and V by 2 bases; bases with no gene match: 7. CDR3: CASSFLRGENNEQFF. The CDR3, as DNA: TGCGCCAGCAGCTTTCTCCGGGGGGAAAACAATGAGCAGTTCTTC. Full variable domain (rest looked up from reference TRBV5-1 and TRBJ2-1): KAGVTQTPRYLIKTRGQQVTLSCSPISGHRSVSWYQQTPGQGLQFLFEYFSETQRNKGNFPGRFSGRQFSNSRSEMNVSTLELGDSALYLCASSFLRGENNEQFFGPGTRLTVL.

This clonotype has only a few counts. The rearrangement joins TRBV10-3 to TRBJ2-5; D not certain. Germline V gene data show CDR1 as ENHRY and CDR2 as SYGVKD. CDR3 length equals 11 residues. The V end was cut by 2 bases, the J end by 4 bases, with 2 bases between. The CDR3 sequence: CAISERETQYF. The CDR3 DNA reads as TGTGCCATCAGTGAGAGAGAGACCCAGTACTTC.

A few counts support this clonotype. The chain recombines TRBV30 with TRBJ2-3, with D maybe TRBD1 (5 bases). Deletions cut 5 bases from V and 4 bases from J, with 13 bases between. The length of the CDR3 is 13 residues. The V gene's germline CDR1 is GTSNPN and CDR2 SVGIG (reference sequence). The CDR3, as DNA: TGTGCCTGGGACAGTGGGGCCCCAGATACGCAGTATTTT. This sequence encodes CAWDSGAPDTQYF.

The table lists this clonotype with many counts. The gene calls are TRBV7-6 and TRBJ2-2; D unresolved. The V gene's germline CDR1 is SGHVS and CDR2 FNYEAQ. The CDR3 length is 16 residues. Trimming stripped 5 bases from V and 2 bases from J, with 15 bases between. CDR3 loop: CASSPRVVGNTGELFF. CDR3 nucleotides: TGTGCCAGCAGCCCACGGGTAGTAGGAAACACCGGGGAGCTGTTTTTT.

This clonotype was picked up a small number of times. V usage is TRBV12-3 or TRBV12-4 and J usage is TRBJ2-7, with TRBD2 matching 10 bases. Germline trimming cut 4 bases from V and 3 bases from J; bases unmatched to any gene: 6. The CDR3 has 15 residues. In nucleotides, the CDR3 is TGTGCCAGCAGTTGGGGACTAGCGCCTCGCTACGAGCAGTACTTC. Translated: CASSWGLAPRYEQYF.

This clonotype appeared many times. This chain uses TRBV5-1 with TRBJ2-1; 7 nucleotides agree with TRBD2. Losses at the gene ends were 7 bases for V and 0 bases for J; bases not matched to a gene: 4. The germline V gene encodes CDR1 SGHRS and CDR2 YFSETQ. This CDR3 has 14 amino acids. CDR3 nucleotide sequence: TGCGCCAGCCGGGAGGCAGACTCCTACAATGAGCAGTTCTTC. Its translation is CASREADSYNEQFF.